The 3 T cell receptor beta chains below all came from one sample that was sequenced in a study of human T cells and chemical hapten exposure. Whole blood that had not been fractionated was the source of extracted total RNA. TCRdb recomputed calls from the 5' RACE reads with MiXCR, one row per CDR3 protein. The data contain about 80,000 distinct CDR3 sequences, about 8.4% of them seen just once; the ten biggest clones take up around 2%. These TCRs come from a male donor in good health.

The chain has TRBV5-1 and TRBJ2-3; TRBD2 matches at 9 bases. Losses at the gene ends were 3 bases for V and 0 bases for J; bases not matched to a gene: 8. Looked up from germline, CDR1 is SGHRS and CDR2 is YFSETQ. There are 17 residues in the CDR3. CDR3: CASSWRPSGMSTDTQYF. DNA for the CDR3: TGCGCCAGCAGCTGGAGGCCTAGCGGGATGAGCACAGATACGCAGTATTTT.

This clonotype showed up many times. The chain joins TRBV11-2 to TRBJ2-1, with 11 bases aligning to TRBD2. CDR1 is SGHAT and CDR2 is FQNNGV in the germline V gene. The V gene end was trimmed by 0 bases and the J gene end by 5 bases; junction bases not matched to a gene: 3. The CDR3 extends over 16 amino acids. The DNA for the CDR3 is TGTGCCAGCAGCTTAGATCAGACTAGCGGGGACAATGAGCAGTTCTTC. Amino acids: CASSLDQTSGDNEQFF. The full variable domain, its missing parts supplied by reference TRBV11-2 and TRBJ2-1, is EAGVAQSPRYKIIEKRQSVAFWCNPISGHATLYWYQQILGQGPKLLIQFQNNGVVDDSQLPKDRFSAERLKGVDSTLKIQPAKLEDSAVYLCASSLDQTSGDNEQFFGPGTRLTVL.

In the case of this clonotype: A clone one base away is much larger, so this may be a read error. V usage is TRBV10-3 and J usage is TRBJ1-1, with 10 bases aligning to TRBD1. With 9 bases clipped from V and 5 bases from J, the junction kept 9 bases outside the gene matches. The CDR3 covers 14 residues. The germline gives CDR1 ENHRY, CDR2 SYGVKD. The DNA for the CDR3 is TGTGCCATGTGGACAGGGGGGGTCGGGACTGAAGCTTTCTTT. This gives the protein CAMWTGGVGTEAFF.